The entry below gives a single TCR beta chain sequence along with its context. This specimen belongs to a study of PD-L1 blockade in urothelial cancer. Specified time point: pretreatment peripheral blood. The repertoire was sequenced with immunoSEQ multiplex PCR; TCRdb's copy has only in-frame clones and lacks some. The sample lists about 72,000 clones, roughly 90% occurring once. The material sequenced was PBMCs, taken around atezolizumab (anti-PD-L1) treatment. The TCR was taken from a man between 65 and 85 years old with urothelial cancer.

CDR3 sequence reads: CALESGGSSYNEQFF. The CDR3 DNA is TGTGCGCTCGAAAGCGGGGGGAGCTCCTACAATGAGCAGTTCTTC. The V and J genes are TRBV28 and TRBJ2-1; 9 positions match TRBD2. Germline assignment: CDR1 MDHEN and CDR2 SYDVKM. CDR3 length equals 15 residues.